This is a list of T cell receptor beta chains from one sample in a study of cytomegalovirus exposure and HLA in healthy donors. The method was immunoSEQ multiplex PCR; TCRdb's version includes in-frame clones alone and lacks a portion of them. This sample has 97,000 or so clones; approximately 71% occur once, and the top ten carry around a tenth. The sequenced sample consisted of PBMCs. The receptors shown here come from a male donor in good health and CMV-seropositive. CDR3s include the opening cysteine and the closing phenylalanine or tryptophan. A D gene is named only where the DNA matches it firmly. The size field is filled for only some rows; it gives once, few, many or a size class.

D	V	size	J	DNA	CDR3
.	TRBV7-2	.	TRBJ1-3	TGTGCCAGCAGCTTTACAGGGAAAATTGGAAACACCATATATTTT	CASSFTGKIGNTIYF
TRBD1	TRBV18	.	TRBJ1-2	TGTGCCAGCTCCTTCGGACAGGGGGAAGTTGGCTACACCTTC	CASSFGQGEVGYTF
TRBD1	TRBV5-1	.	TRBJ1-2	TGCGCCAGCAGCCCGGGACAGGGGGCCGTCTATGGCTACACCTTC	CASSPGQGAVYGYTF
.	TRBV11-1	few	TRBJ2-7	TGTGCCAGCAGCTTAGCGAGGGTGCGATCCTACGAGCAGTACTTC	CASSLARVRSYEQYF
TRBD1	TRBV5-1	.	TRBJ2-2	TGCGCCAGCAGACCGGGACAGGGGGCCGGGGAGCTGTTTTTT	CASRPGQGAGELFF
.	TRBV11-1	.	TRBJ2-3	TGTGCCAGCAGCTTCGCACAGGTGGCGGGGAAAAGCACAGATACGCAGTATTTT	CASSFAQVAGKSTDTQYF
.	TRBV4-3	.	TRBJ2-3	TGCGCCAGCAGAAGCAGCCAAGTCCGGGGTACGCAGTATTTT	CASRSSQVRGTQYF
.	TRBV25-1	.	TRBJ2-2	TGTGCCAGCAGCGAGGCTGGAAGGAGGGCCGGGGAGCTGTTTTTT	CASSEAGRRAGELFF
TRBD1	TRBV5-1	few	TRBJ2-2	TGCGCCAGCAGTCAAGCAGGACAGGGGGCCTCGACGTCCGGGGAGCTGTTTTTT	CASSQAGQGASTSGELFF
TRBD2	TRBV7-3	.	TRBJ2-3	TGTGCCAGCAGTAAAAGCGGGAGGGACACAGATACGCAGTATTTT	CASSKSGRDTDTQYF
.	TRBV7-8	.	TRBJ1-5	TGTGCCAGCAGCTTAAGGGCCCGACAGGTCGATAGCAATCAGCCCCAGCATTTT	CASSLRARQVDSNQPQHF
TRBD2	TRBV5-1	.	TRBJ2-7	TGCGCCAGCAGCTCCGGGACTAGCGGGTTTCTTGGTTACGAGCAGTACTTC	CASSSGTSGFLGYEQYF
.	TRBV5-1	few	TRBJ2-7	TGCGCCAGCAGCGACACCTACGAGCAGTACTTC	CASSDTYEQYF
.	TRBV18	.	TRBJ1-3	TGTGCCAGCTCACCCCACCCCGCGGACTTGGCGGCTGGAAACACCATATATTTT	CASSPHPADLAAGNTIYF
.	TRBV19	.	TRBJ2-3	TGTGCCAGTAGTATCTCCGGGACTAGCACAGATACGCAGTATTTT	CASSISGTSTDTQYF
TRBD1	TRBV7-3	.	TRBJ2-1	TGTGCCAGCAGCTTAAGGGGGACAGGGGCTCATGAGCAGTTCTTC	CASSLRGTGAHEQFF
.	TRBV6-5	.	TRBJ2-7	TGTGCCAGCAGTTACTCGTGGGCGGGTCCACACGAGCAGTACTTC	CASSYSWAGPHEQYF
TRBD1	TRBV7-6	once	TRBJ2-4	TGTGCCAGCAGCGTCGACAGGGGAAACATTCAGTACTTC	CASSVDRGNIQYF
.	TRBV27	.	TRBJ1-5	TGTGCCAGCAGTCCCCCCCCGTTTCACTCGGGACTAACCCATCAGCCCCAGCATTTT	CASSPPPFHSGLTHQPQHF
.	TRBV7-9	.	TRBJ2-5	TGTGCCAGCAGACCAAACCTGGACAGACAAGAGACCCAGTACTTC	CASRPNLDRQETQYF
.	TRBV15	.	TRBJ1-2	TGTGCCACCAGCAGAGAAGGCAGGGCCTATGGCTACACCTTC	CATSREGRAYGYTF
TRBD1	TRBV4-3	.	TRBJ1-4	TGCGCCAGCAGCCCCCTAAGGGGACAGAACGTTAATGAAAAACTGTTTTTT	CASSPLRGQNVNEKLFF
.	TRBV5-1	.	TRBJ2-3	TGCGCCAGCAGACGAGGGCAGTATTTT	CASRRGQYF
.	TRBV4-1	.	TRBJ2-2	TGCGCCAGCAGCCAAGTAATCCTAGCGACCACCGGGGAGCTGTTTTTT	CASSQVILATTGELFF
TRBD2	TRBV6-6	.	TRBJ2-4	TGTGCCAGCAGTTCAGCGGGAGATGACAAAAACATTCAGTACTTC	CASSSAGDDKNIQYF
.	TRBV25-1	.	TRBJ1-1	TGTGCCAGCAGCTGGACAGAGAACACTGAAGCTTTCTTT	CASSWTENTEAFF
TRBD2	TRBV7-2	.	TRBJ2-2	TGTGCCAGCAGCTTAGCTGTTAGTCTAGCGGAAGCCGGGGAGCTGTTTTTT	CASSLAVSLAEAGELFF
TRBD1	TRBV2	once	TRBJ2-7	TGTGCCAGCAGTCGGGACAGGAGCTCCTACGAGCAGTACTTC	CASSRDRSSYEQYF
TRBD2	TRBV7-2	once	TRBJ2-7	TGTGCCAGCAGCTTAAAGACTAGCGATTACGAGCAGTACTTC	CASSLKTSDYEQYF
.	TRBV7-9	.	TRBJ2-7	TGTGCCAGCAGCTTAGGTCCGGGTTGGGAGCAGTACTTC	CASSLGPGWEQYF
.	TRBV9	.	TRBJ2-7	TGTGCCAGCAGCGTTGGCGGGGAGAGCTACGAGCAGTACTTC	CASSVGGESYEQYF
TRBD1	TRBV28	.	TRBJ1-1	TGTGCCAGCAGTATACCCATACAGGGGGCTGCTGAAGCTTTCTTT	CASSIPIQGAAEAFF
.	TRBV4-1	.	TRBJ1-5	TGCGCCAGCAGCCAAGATGGTAGGGGGCAGCCCCAGCATTTT	CASSQDGRGQPQHF
.	TRBV10-3	few	TRBJ1-2	TGTGCCATCAGTGACAGGGGATTCGTCTATGGCTACACCTTC	CAISDRGFVYGYTF
.	TRBV7-2	.	TRBJ1-1	TGTGCCAGCAGCCGCGTCCTTACTCAGGGGTCACGGTTGAACACTGAAGCTTTCTTT	CASSRVLTQGSRLNTEAFF
.	TRBV7-9	.	TRBJ2-2	TGTTCCAGCAGCTTCTTAACAAGTCTAGCCAGAAACACCGGGGAGCTGTTTTTT	CSSSFLTSLARNTGELFF
.	TRBV28	.	TRBJ2-5	TGTGCCAGCAGTCCCCCACCGGAGGTGATGAAGACCCAGTACTTC	CASSPPPEVMKTQYF
.	TRBV21-1	.	TRBJ1-5	TGTGCCAGCAGCCCGGGTATTCGGTATAGCAATCAGCCCCAGCATTTT	CASSPGIRYSNQPQHF
TRBD1	TRBV9	once	TRBJ2-7	TGTGCCAGCAGCGTAGGTGCCAGGGGGTACGAGCAGTACTTC	CASSVGARGYEQYF
TRBD2	TRBV25-1	.	TRBJ2-5	TGTGCCAGCAGTCGACTAGCGGGAGAGGGTGAGACCCAGTACTTC	CASSRLAGEGETQYF
TRBD2	TRBV28	.	TRBJ2-1	TGTGCCAGCAGTTTATATACTAGCGGGAGACTATACAATGAGCAGTTCTTC	CASSLYTSGRLYNEQFF
.	TRBV18	.	TRBJ2-5	TGTGCCAGCTCACCACCGAACAGGGAAGAGACCCAGTACTTC	CASSPPNREETQYF
.	TRBV2	.	TRBJ1-2	TGTGCCAGCAGTCAGGAAGAGGGATCTAGAGGCTACACCTTC	CASSQEEGSRGYTF
TRBD2	TRBV4-2	.	TRBJ2-4	TGTGCCAGCAGCCAAGAACCCAGGACTAGCGGGAGGGCCACAGGCAAAAACATTCAGTACTTC	CASSQEPRTSGRATGKNIQYF